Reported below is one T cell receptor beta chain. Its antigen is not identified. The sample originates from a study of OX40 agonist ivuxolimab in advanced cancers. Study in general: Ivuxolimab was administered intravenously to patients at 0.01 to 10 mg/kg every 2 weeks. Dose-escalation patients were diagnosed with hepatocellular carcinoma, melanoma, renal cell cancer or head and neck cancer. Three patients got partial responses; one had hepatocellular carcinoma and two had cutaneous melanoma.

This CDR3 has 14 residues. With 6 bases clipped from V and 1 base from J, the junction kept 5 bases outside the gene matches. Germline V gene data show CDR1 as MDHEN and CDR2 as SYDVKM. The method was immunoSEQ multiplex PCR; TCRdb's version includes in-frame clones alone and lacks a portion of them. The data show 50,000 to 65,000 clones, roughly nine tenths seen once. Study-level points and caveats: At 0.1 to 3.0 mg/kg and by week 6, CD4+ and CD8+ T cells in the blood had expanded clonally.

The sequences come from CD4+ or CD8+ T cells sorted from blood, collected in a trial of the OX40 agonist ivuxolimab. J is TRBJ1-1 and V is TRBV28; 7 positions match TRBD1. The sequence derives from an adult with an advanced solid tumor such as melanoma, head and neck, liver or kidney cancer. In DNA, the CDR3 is TGTGCCAGCAGCGTGGACAGGTCGAACACTGAAGCTTTCTTT. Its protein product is CASSVDRSNTEAFF.